Listed here are 23 T cell receptor beta chains from one sample, sequenced in a study of CD8 T cells in Susac syndrome. The authors reverse transcribed roughly 0.5 to 1 ug RNA with random hexamers. Using its own MiXCR run on the immunoSEQ multiplex PCR reads, TCRdb lists one record per CDR3 protein. Here the sample spans about 210,000 distinct CDR3 sequences, about 94% being singletons. Sequenced input: CD4+ T cells from PBMCs. These receptors came from a human donor with Susac syndrome.

This clonotype has just one count. Mismatch with germline at one junction end may stem from a read error. The chain is built from TRBV7-7 and TRBJ2-6, with unresolved D. The CDR3 loop spans 16 amino acids. Germline V lookup: CDR1 SSHAT, CDR2 FNYEAQ (reference sequence). The CDR3 loop reads CASSQGRSRGANVLTF. CDR3 DNA sequence: TGTGCTAGCAGTCAAGGAAGATCCAGGGGGGCCAACGTCCTGACTTTC.

The chain uses TRBV3-1 and TRBJ1-1; no clear D. The CDR3 totals 13 residues. Trimming took 0 bases from V and 3 from J, leaving 5 bases between them. From germline, CDR1 is LGHDT and CDR2 YNNKEL (reference sequence). CDR3 in amino acids: CASSQDLDTEAFF. The DNA for the CDR3 is TGTGCCAGCAGCCAAGATCTGGACACTGAAGCTTTCTTT.

The rearrangement joins TRBV12-5 to TRBJ1-2, with TRBD1 as a possible D gene (5 bases). The germline V gene encodes CDR1 LGHNT and CDR2 FRNRAP. The CDR3 consists of 11 residues. CDR3 region: CARVEGYGYTF. CDR3 coding DNA: TGTGCCAGGGTGGAGGGGTATGGCTACACCTTC.

V and J are TRBV20-1 and TRBJ1-1; 7 bases fit TRBD1. Germline-derived CDR1 and CDR2 are DFQATT and SNEGSKA (reference sequence). The CDR3 extends over 10 amino acids. Trimming removed 6 bases from V and 11 bases from J; junction bases left unmatched: 6. CDR3 residues: CSAGGDRAFF. CDR3 bases: TGCAGTGCAGGGGGCGATCGCGCTTTCTTT.

The chain couples TRBV7-2 to TRBJ2-3; 11 bases line up with TRBD2. This CDR3 region has 15 residues. CDR1 is SGHTA, CDR2 FQGNSA, per germline. Trimming cost V 4 bases and J 8 bases; bases outside gene matches: 8. CDR3 DNA sequence: TGTGCCAGCAGCTCCCGAGTAGCGGGGGGGGCTACGCAGTATTTT. Protein product: CASSSRVAGGATQYF.

The chain is built from TRBV5-6 and TRBJ1-2, with D maybe TRBD1 (5 bases). CDR1 and CDR2 (germline): SGHDT, YYEEEE. The V end lost 0 bases, the J end lost 0 bases, and 9 bases lay between the germline ends. CDR3 length: 15 amino acids. CDR3 sequence (DNA): TGTGCCAGCAGCTTGGGAGGGGACCCTAACTATGGCTACACCTTC. Translation gives CASSLGGDPNYGYTF.

The chain recombines TRBV20-1 with TRBJ2-2, with D possibly being TRBD2 (5 bases). The germline gives CDR1 DFQATT, CDR2 SNEGSKA (reference sequence). Trimming shortened V by 0 bases and J by 1 base, and 9 bases separated the two germline ends. The CDR3 contains 15 residues. CDR3 nucleotide sequence: TGCAGTGCTAGAGATCTCCGGGGGAACACCGGGGAGCTGTTTTTT. Amino acids: CSARDLRGNTGELFF.

The rearrangement joins TRBV20-1 to TRBJ2-7; D is uncertain. Trimming removed 1 base at V and 4 bases at J, with 11 bases between. The CDR3 loop spans 13 amino acids. Looked up from germline, CDR1 is DFQATT and CDR2 is SNEGSKA (reference sequence). CDR3: CSARALDRYEQYF. The CDR3 nucleotides read TGCAGTGCTAGAGCCCTGGACCGATACGAGCAGTACTTC.

This clonotype was counted once. The gene calls are TRBV19 and TRBJ2-3, with unresolved D. The V gene lost 1 base and the J gene lost 3 bases, with 8 bases spanning the gap. Germline lookup yields CDR1 LNHDA and CDR2 SQIVND (reference sequence). The CDR3 is 14 residues long. CDR3 bases: TGTGCCAGTAGTATAGGGCCTGTAACAGATACGCAGTATTTT. Protein: CASSIGPVTDTQYF.

This CDR3 reads CASSLHSGELFF. The CDR3 nucleotides are TGTGCCAGCAGTTTACATTCCGGGGAGCTGTTTTTT. The chain uses TRBV12-3 or TRBV12-4 and TRBJ2-2; D is ambiguous. The ends were cut back, 2 bases at V and 6 bases at J, with 4 bases in the middle. The CDR3 loop spans 12 amino acids.

J is TRBJ2-1 and V is TRBV4-3; a weak D match, TRBD1 (7 bases). The CDR3 contains 16 residues. Per the germline V gene, CDR1 is LGHNA and CDR2 is YSLEER. The ends were cut back, 0 bases at V and 4 bases at J, with 13 bases in the middle. The CDR3 here is CASSQEEGAGYNEQFF. The CDR3 coding sequence is TGCGCCAGCAGCCAAGAGGAGGGGGCGGGTTACAATGAGCAGTTCTTC.

The chain employs TRBV12-3 or TRBV12-4 and TRBJ1-3; D remains unclear. Trimming stripped 5 bases from V and 0 bases from J, with 5 bases between. The length of the CDR3 is 13 residues. The CDR3 DNA follows: TGTGCCAGCAGTATGTTCTCTGGAAACACCATATATTTT. Its translation: CASSMFSGNTIYF.

In regard to this clonotype: An end of the junction does not agree with germline; a read error may underlie this. This chain uses TRBV7-7 with TRBJ2-5; D may match TRBD1 or TRBD2 (6 bases each). From germline, CDR1 is SSHAT and CDR2 FNYEAQ (reference sequence). The CDR3 is 15 residues long. This chain's CDR3 is CASSLEGGVHETQYF. The CDR3 bases are TGTGCTAGCAGCTTAGAGGGGGGAGTCCACGAGACCCAGTACTTC.

The chain employs TRBV5-4 and TRBJ1-2, with D possibly being TRBD1 (5 bases). The V end was cut by 2 bases, the J end by 4 bases, with 12 bases between. Germline loops: CDR1 SGHNT, CDR2 YYREEE (reference sequence). This CDR3 contains 14 residues. In DNA, the CDR3 is TGTGCCAGCAGCTTACAGACAGTGGTCTATGGCTACACCTTC. Its protein is CASSLQTVVYGYTF.

The rearrangement uses TRBV7-2 and TRBJ1-1; possibly TRBD1 for D (6 bases). CDR3 length: 15 amino acids. V was cut by 5 bases and J by 1 base, with 14 bases left in between. Germline CDR1 SGHTA, CDR2 FQGNSA. The CDR3 region is CASSPIGQRNTEAFF. In nucleotides, the CDR3 is TGTGCCAGCAGCCCGATCGGACAGCGGAACACTGAAGCTTTCTTT.

The V and J genes are TRBV2 and TRBJ1-1; the D gene is possibly TRBD1 (6 bases). V shed 8 bases and J shed 1 base, with 17 bases lying between them. Germline CDR1 SNHLY, CDR2 FYNNEI. The CDR3 contains 15 residues. CDR3 sequence reads: CASGFGNRANTEAFF. CDR3 bases: TGTGCCAGCGGGTTCGGGAACAGGGCGAACACTGAAGCTTTCTTT.

This clonotype was recorded once. J is TRBJ1-2 and V is TRBV6-1, with 9 bases identical to TRBD1. Per the germline V gene, CDR1 is MNHNS and CDR2 is SASEGT. This CDR3 comprises 15 residues. V shed 5 bases, J shed 4 bases, and the junction held 8 bases outside the gene matches. The CDR3 is CASSPRDRESYGYTF. As DNA, the CDR3 is TGTGCCAGCAGTCCTCGGGACAGGGAGAGCTATGGCTACACCTTC.

This rearrangement joins TRBV20-1 to TRBJ1-2; maybe TRBD1 (5 bases). This CDR3 spans 13 amino acids. Germline-derived CDR1 and CDR2 are DFQATT and SNEGSKA (reference sequence). The V end lost 3 bases, the J end lost 7 bases, and 15 bases lay between the germline ends. The CDR3 nucleotides are TGCAGTGCTAGGTGGGGAGATCAGGGTGGCTACACCTTC. Amino acids: CSARWGDQGGYTF.

The V gene is TRBV9, the J gene TRBJ1-3; a possible D gene is TRBD1 (6 bases). Germline V CDR1 and CDR2: SGDLS, YYNGEE. CDR3 size: 16 residues. Trimming stripped 0 bases from V and 0 bases from J, with 10 bases between. CDR3 sequence: CASSVAVRGSGNTIYF. In DNA, the CDR3 is TGTGCCAGCAGCGTAGCGGTCAGGGGCTCTGGAAACACCATATATTTT.

V and J are TRBV19 and TRBJ1-4; D gene uncertain. Germline V gives CDR1 LNHDA, CDR2 SQIVND (reference sequence). Trimming removed 3 bases from V and 8 bases from J, with 13 bases in between. The CDR3 runs to 14 residues. CDR3 nucleotide sequence: TGTGCCAGTAGTATGTCGGCAGAAGGGGAAAAACTGTTTTTT. Amino acids: CASSMSAEGEKLFF. Full variable domain (outside the CDR3, taken from reference TRBV19 and TRBJ1-4): DGGITQSPKYLFRKEGQNVTLSCEQNLNHDAMYWYRQDPGQGLRLIYYSQIVNDFQKGDIAEGYSVSREKKESFPLTVTSAQKNPTAFYLCASSMSAEGEKLFFGSGTQLSVL.

The gene calls are TRBV6-5 and TRBJ2-3; D not certain. The CDR3 has 13 amino acids. The germline V gene has CDR1 MNHEY and CDR2 SVGAGI. V gave up 7 bases and J gave up 0 bases, with 8 bases separating them. The CDR3 loop reads CASTSPSTDTQYF. The CDR3 DNA reads as TGTGCCAGCACCTCCCCCAGCACAGATACGCAGTATTTT.

The V call is TRBV19, the J call TRBJ2-1, with D maybe TRBD1 (6 bases). V gave up 3 bases and J gave up 3 bases, with 12 bases separating them. Germline CDR1 and CDR2: LNHDA and SQIVND (reference sequence). CDR3 length: 15 residues. The CDR3 protein is CASSISRTDYNEQFF. DNA for the CDR3: TGTGCCAGTAGTATCAGTAGGACAGACTACAATGAGCAGTTCTTC.

This clonotype was detected only once. The rearrangement links TRBV6-6 to TRBJ2-7; D not resolved. Trimming pared 4 bases from V and 0 bases from J, leaving 10 bases between. The CDR3 consists of 14 residues. CDR1 is MNHNY and CDR2 is SVGAGI in the germline V gene (reference sequence). The CDR3 is CASSSWTDSYEQYF. The CDR3 DNA follows: TGTGCCAGCAGTTCATGGACGGACTCCTACGAGCAGTACTTC.